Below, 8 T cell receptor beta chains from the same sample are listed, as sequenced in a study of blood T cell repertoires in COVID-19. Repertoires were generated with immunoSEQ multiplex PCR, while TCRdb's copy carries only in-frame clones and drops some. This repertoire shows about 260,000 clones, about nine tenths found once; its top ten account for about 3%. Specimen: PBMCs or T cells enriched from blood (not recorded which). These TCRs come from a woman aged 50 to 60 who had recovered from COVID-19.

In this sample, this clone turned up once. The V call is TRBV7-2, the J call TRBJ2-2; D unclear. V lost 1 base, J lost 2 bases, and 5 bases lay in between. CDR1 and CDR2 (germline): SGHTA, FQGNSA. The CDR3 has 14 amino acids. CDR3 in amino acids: CASSLGLNTGELFF. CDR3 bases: TGTGCCAGCAGCTTAGGGCTCAACACCGGGGAGCTGTTTTTT.

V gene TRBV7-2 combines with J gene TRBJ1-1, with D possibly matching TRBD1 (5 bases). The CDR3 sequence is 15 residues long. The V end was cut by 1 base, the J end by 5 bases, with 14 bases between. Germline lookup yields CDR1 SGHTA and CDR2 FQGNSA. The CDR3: CASSLVPGGGTEAFF. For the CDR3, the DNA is TGTGCCAGCAGCTTAGTCCCCGGGGGAGGTACTGAAGCTTTCTTT.

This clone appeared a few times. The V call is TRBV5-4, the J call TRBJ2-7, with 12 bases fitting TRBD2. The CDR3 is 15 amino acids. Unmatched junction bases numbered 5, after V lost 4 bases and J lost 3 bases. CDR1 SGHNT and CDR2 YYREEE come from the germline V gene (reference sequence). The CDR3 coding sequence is TGTGCCAGCAGCACATCGGGACTAGCGGGCTACGAGCAGTACTTC. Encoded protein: CASSTSGLAGYEQYF. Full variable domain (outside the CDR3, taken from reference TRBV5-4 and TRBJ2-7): ETGVTQSPTHLIKTRGQQVTLRCSSQSGHNTVSWYQQALGQGPQFIFQYYREEENGRGNFPPRFSGLQFPNYSSELNVNALELDDSALYLCASSTSGLAGYEQYFGPGTRLTVT.

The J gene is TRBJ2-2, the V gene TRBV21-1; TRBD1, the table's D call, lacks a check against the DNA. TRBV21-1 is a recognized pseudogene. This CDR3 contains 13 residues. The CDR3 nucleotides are TGTGCCAGCCTAACGAGGGGGACCGGGGAGCTGTTTTTT. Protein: CASLTRGTGELFF.

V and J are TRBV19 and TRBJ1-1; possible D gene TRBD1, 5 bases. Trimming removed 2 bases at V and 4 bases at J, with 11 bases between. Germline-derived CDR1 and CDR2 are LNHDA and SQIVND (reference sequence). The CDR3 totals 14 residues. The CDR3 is CASSIQGVGTEAFF. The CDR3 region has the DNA TGTGCCAGTAGTATACAGGGCGTGGGCACTGAAGCTTTCTTT.

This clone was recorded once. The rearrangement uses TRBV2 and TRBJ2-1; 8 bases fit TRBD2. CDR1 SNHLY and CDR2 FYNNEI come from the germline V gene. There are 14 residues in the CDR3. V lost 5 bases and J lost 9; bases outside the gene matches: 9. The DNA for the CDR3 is TGTGCCAGCAGTAGGGCAGCGGGGGCTACTGAGCAGTTCTTC. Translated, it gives CASSRAAGATEQFF.

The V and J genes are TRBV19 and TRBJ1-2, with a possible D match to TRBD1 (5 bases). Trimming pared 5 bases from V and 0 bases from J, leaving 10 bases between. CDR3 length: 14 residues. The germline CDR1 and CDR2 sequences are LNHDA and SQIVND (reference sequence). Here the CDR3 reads CASSAGQTNYGYTF. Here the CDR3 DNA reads TGTGCCAGTAGTGCCGGACAAACTAACTATGGCTACACCTTC.

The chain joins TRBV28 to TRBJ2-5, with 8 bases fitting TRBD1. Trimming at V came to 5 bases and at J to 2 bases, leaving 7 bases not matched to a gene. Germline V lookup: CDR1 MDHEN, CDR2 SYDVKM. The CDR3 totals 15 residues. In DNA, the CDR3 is TGTGCCAGCAGTACCCGGACAGGGAAACAAGAGACCCAGTACTTC. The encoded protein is CASSTRTGKQETQYF.